This entry lists 5 T cell receptor beta chains sequenced from one sample in a study of naive and memory T cell subsets. The beta constant-region primer was an equimolar mix of two oligonucleotides covering TRBC1 and TRBC2. Nested alpha and beta constant-region primers with the SP2 primer drove four PCR rounds on ligated cDNA. Each CDR3 protein gets one entry after TCRdb re-called the UMI-ligation and nested PCR reads with MiXCR. The table records over 800 distinct CDR3 sequences, less than 15% of them present only once. Material for sequencing was CD8+ TEMRA cells from blood. Subset given: effector memory re-expressing CD45RA, CD45RA+ CD27-. These receptors all come from a human donor in good health.

The chain joins TRBV7-9 to TRBJ2-1; 13 nucleotides align to TRBD2. The V segment lost 5 bases and the J segment 3 bases; nucleotides outside the gene matches: 7. The length of the CDR3 is 17 residues. CDR1 and CDR2 from the germline V gene are SEHNR and FQNEAQ (reference sequence). CDR3 loop: CASSAGLAGAYYNEQFF. The DNA for the CDR3 is TGTGCCAGCAGCGCCGGACTAGCGGGGGCCTACTACAATGAGCAGTTCTTC.

By proportion, this clonotype is large (0.1 to 1%). V gene TRBV28 combines with J gene TRBJ2-5; 11 bases align to TRBD1. Germline CDR1 MDHEN, CDR2 SYDVKM. The CDR3 consists of 17 residues. V was pared by 1 base and J by 5 bases, with 9 bases of the junction left unmatched. The CDR3 DNA sequence: TGTGCCAGCAGTTTATTAGGGACAGGGGGTTCCCGTGAGACCCAGTACTTC. Amino acid sequence: CASSLLGTGGSRETQYF.

This clonotype has a handful of counts. The chain joins TRBV27 to TRBJ2-3; D is uncertain. Germline V CDR1 and CDR2: MNHEY, SMNVEV (reference sequence). With 0 bases removed from V and 0 bases from J, the gap between germline ends came to 4 bases. The CDR3 spans 14 residues. Here the CDR3 reads CASSLSASTDTQYF. The CDR3 DNA reads TGTGCCAGCAGTTTATCGGCTAGCACAGATACGCAGTATTTT.

This chain uses TRBV4-3 with TRBJ2-5; D unresolved. The CDR3 has 18 residues. The V end lost 5 bases, the J end lost 0 bases, and 22 bases lay between the germline ends. In germline, CDR1 is LGHNA, CDR2 YSLEER. Written as DNA, the CDR3 is TGCGCCAGCAGCGCCAGCAGCCAAGATGGCGAGTACCAAGAGACCCAGTACTTC. It encodes CASSASSQDGEYQETQYF.

This clonotype came up many times. The V call is TRBV24-1, the J call TRBJ1-4; no firm D call. The germline CDR1 and CDR2 sequences are KGHDR and SFDVKD. Between the trimmed V and J ends, which lost 3 bases and 4 bases, there was a span of 8 bases. The CDR3 extends over 14 amino acids. This CDR3 reads CATSDTDGNEKLFF. CDR3 sequence (DNA): TGTGCCACCAGTGATACGGACGGTAATGAAAAACTGTTTTTT.